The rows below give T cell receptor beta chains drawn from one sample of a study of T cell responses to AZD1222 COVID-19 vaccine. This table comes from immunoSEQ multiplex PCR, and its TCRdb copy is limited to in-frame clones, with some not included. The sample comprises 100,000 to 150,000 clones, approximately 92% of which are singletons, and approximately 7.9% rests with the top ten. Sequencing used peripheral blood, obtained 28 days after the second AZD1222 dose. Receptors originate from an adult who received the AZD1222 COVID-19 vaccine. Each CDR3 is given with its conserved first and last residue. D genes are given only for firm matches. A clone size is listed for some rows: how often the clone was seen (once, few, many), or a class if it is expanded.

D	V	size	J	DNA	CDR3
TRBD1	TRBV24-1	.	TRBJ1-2	TGTGCCACCAGTGGTGGACAGGGGAACTATGGCTACACCTTC	CATSGGQGNYGYTF
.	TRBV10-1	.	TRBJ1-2	TGCGCCAGCAGTGCCGGGACAACCTATGGCTACACCTTC	CASSAGTTYGYTF
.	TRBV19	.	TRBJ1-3	TGTGCCAGTAGTATGTTGGGCAAAACCTCTGGAAACACCATATATTTT	CASSMLGKTSGNTIYF
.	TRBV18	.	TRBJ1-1	TGTGCCAGCTCACTGGACCTGGACACTGAAGCTTTCTTT	CASSLDLDTEAFF
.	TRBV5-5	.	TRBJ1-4	TGTGCCAGCAGCTTGGTTCCAGTAGACGGTGAAAAACTGTTTTTT	CASSLVPVDGEKLFF
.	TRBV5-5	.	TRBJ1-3	TGTGCCAGCAGCTTGTCCGACGGGACACCGGGAAACACCATATATTTT	CASSLSDGTPGNTIYF
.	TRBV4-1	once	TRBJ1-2	TGCGCCAGCAGCGACTTCGGGGGGACTAACTATGGCTACACCTTC	CASSDFGGTNYGYTF
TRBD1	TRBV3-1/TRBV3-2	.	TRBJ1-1	TGTGCCAGCAGCCAAGAACCAAATTGGGGACAGGGGGTATTGGAAGCTTTCTTT	CASSQEPNWGQGVLEAFF
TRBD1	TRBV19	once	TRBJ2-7	TGTGCCAGTAGTATAGCCGGGACAGGGTACTCCTACGAGCAGTACTTC	CASSIAGTGYSYEQYF
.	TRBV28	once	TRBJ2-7	TGTGCCAGCAGTTTTGGCGTTCAGAACGAGCAGTACTTC	CASSFGVQNEQYF
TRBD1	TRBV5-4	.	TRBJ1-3	TGTGCCAGCAGCCGGGACAGGGCTGGAAACACCATATATTTT	CASSRDRAGNTIYF
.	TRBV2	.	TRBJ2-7	TGTGCCAGCAGTGGCCTAGGGCGCGAGCAGTACTTC	CASSGLGREQYF
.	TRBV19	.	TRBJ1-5	TGTGCCAGTAGTATAGTCAGGGATCAGCCCCAGCATTTT	CASSIVRDQPQHF
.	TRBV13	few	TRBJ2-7	TGTGCCAGCAGCCGCTCCGGGCCATATAACTACGAGCAGTACTTC	CASSRSGPYNYEQYF
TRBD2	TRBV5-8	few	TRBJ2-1	TGTGCCAGCAGCCGGACTAGCGGGACCCACTACAATGAGCAGTTCTTC	CASSRTSGTHYNEQFF
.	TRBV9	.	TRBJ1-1	TGTGCCAGCAGCGACTTTACAGGGCAACCTAGCACTGAAGCTTTCTTT	CASSDFTGQPSTEAFF
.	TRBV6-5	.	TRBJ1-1	TGTGCCAGCAGTTACTCGCGGGGAGATACTGAAGCTTTCTTT	CASSYSRGDTEAFF
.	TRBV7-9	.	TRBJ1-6	TGTGCCAGCAGCCCGTCCTATAATTCACCCCTCCACTTT	CASSPSYNSPLHF
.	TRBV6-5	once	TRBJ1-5	TGTGCCAGCACCAAGGGCCTCAATCAGCCCCAGCATTTT	CASTKGLNQPQHF
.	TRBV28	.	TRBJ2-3	TGTGCCAGCGGTCCGGGGTCTCTAAGTCGCGATACGCAGTATTTT	CASGPGSLSRDTQYF